The clone carrying this TCR beta chain showed up just a few times. What it binds is not known. The entry originates in a study of sequential checkpoint blockade in melanoma. Study in general: Arm A got nivolumab then ipilimumab; arm B the reverse, 1:1. Both treatment sequences were followed by maintenance nivolumab.

Treatment described: randomized to nivolumab then ipilimumab (arm A) or the reverse (arm B). Whole-study findings and limits: T-cell fraction and clonality followed PD-L1 and CD8+ counts, not mutational load.

CDR1 is SSHAT and CDR2 is FNYEAQ in the germline V gene (reference sequence). V lost 5 bases and J lost 0, with 14 bases in between. The CDR3 loop spans 17 amino acids. The assay was immunoSEQ multiplex PCR, and TCRdb's table has in-frame clones only and misses some. Of some 13,000 clones in the sample, around a fifth were seen once. The receptor was derived from a human donor with melanoma. Specimen: tumor tissue (inferred from file names), collected from a patient given nivolumab and ipilimumab in sequence. This chain links TRBV7-7 with TRBJ2-6; tentatively, D is TRBD1 (5 bases). The CDR3 reads CASSQVQRGSGANVLTF. CDR3 bases: TGTGCCAGCAGCCAAGTCCAAAGGGGCTCTGGGGCCAACGTCCTGACTTTC.